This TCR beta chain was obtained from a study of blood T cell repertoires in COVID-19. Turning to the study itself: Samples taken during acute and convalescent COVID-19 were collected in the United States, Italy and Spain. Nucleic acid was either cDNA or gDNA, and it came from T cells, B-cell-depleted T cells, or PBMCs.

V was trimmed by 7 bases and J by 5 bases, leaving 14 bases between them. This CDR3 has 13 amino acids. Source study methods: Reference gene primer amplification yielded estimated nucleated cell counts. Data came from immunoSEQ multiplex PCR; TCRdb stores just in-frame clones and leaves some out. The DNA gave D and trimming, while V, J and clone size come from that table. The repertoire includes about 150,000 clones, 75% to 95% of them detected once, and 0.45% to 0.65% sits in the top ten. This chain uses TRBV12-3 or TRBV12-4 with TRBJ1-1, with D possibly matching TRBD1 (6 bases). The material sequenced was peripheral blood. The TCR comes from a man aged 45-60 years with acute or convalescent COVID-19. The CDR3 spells CASIQGKGTEAFF. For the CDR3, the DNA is TGTGCCAGCATCCAGGGGAAGGGGACTGAAGCTTTCTTT.